A single sample is the source of the 12 T cell receptor beta chains below, sequenced in a study of blood T cells in healthy people across ages. With a J-beta primer mix and a sample-barcoded 5' primer, a second PCR ran about 6 to 11 cycles. TCRdb independently ran MiXCR on the 5' RACE reads; one entry per CDR3 protein. Seen here are 1.5 million to 2 million distinct CDR3 sequences, over 25% observed once, and the top ten hold 7% to 9%. Material for sequencing was blood. All receptors come from a woman in her 30s in good health.

The rearrangement uses TRBV7-2 and TRBJ2-1; possibly TRBD2 for D (6 bases). Trimming cost V 4 bases and J 6 bases, with 16 bases left between them. The CDR3 spans 15 residues. CDR1 SGHTA and CDR2 FQGNSA come from the germline V gene. CDR3 coding DNA: TGTGCCAGCAGCTCTTCTAGCGCCAAGAGCAATGAGCAGTTCTTC. Residues: CASSSSSAKSNEQFF.

The chain links TRBV3-1 to TRBJ1-2; TRBD1 is a possible D gene (6 bases). In germline, CDR1 is LGHDT, CDR2 YNNKEL (reference sequence). This CDR3 has 15 amino acids. Trimming took off 0 bases at V and 2 bases at J, with 10 bases between the two ends. CDR3 sequence: CASSQDPGVNYGYTF. The CDR3 coding sequence is TGTGCCAGCAGCCAAGACCCAGGGGTCAACTATGGCTACACCTTC.

This clonotype showed up just a few times. In DNA form, the CDR3 reads TGTGCCAGCAGCTTAATAGCGGGAAGGACAGATACGCAGTATTTT. This codes for CASSLIAGRTDTQYF. This chain joins TRBV11-2 and TRBJ2-3, with 8 bases fitting TRBD2. Germline V gene sequence: CDR1 SGHAT, CDR2 FQNNGV. V shed 2 bases and J 3 bases; nucleotides not matched to a gene: 4. The CDR3 sequence is 15 residues long.

The sample holds a few counts of this clonotype. This chain uses TRBV11-2 with TRBJ1-6; 8 nucleotides align to TRBD1. The CDR3 consists of 14 residues. J lost 10 bases, V lost 5 bases, and 7 bases had no gene match. The germline V gene encodes CDR1 SGHAT and CDR2 FQNNGV. The CDR3 spells CASSRGQGGSPLHF. The CDR3 DNA reads TGTGCCAGCAGCCGCGGACAGGGCGGCTCACCCCTCCACTTT.

This clonotype was detected ten times or more. The germline gene is not matched at one end of the junction; a read error may be the cause. The chain joins TRBV28 to TRBJ1-2; 8 nucleotides line up with TRBD1. Germline V gene sequence: CDR1 MDHEN, CDR2 SYDVKM. There are 13 residues in the CDR3. The CDR3 here is CASSQGTGYGYTF. Written as DNA, the CDR3 is TGCGCCAGCAGCCAAGGGACAGGATATGGCTACACCTTC.

Details on this clonotype: One end of the junction fails to match germline, which may point to a read error. This chain links TRBV9 with TRBJ2-1, with TRBD1 as a possible D gene (5 bases). The CDR3 loop spans 12 amino acids. Per germline, CDR1 SGDLS and CDR2 YYNGEE. CDR3 loop: CARSVTGGEQFF. CDR3 bases: TGTGCCCGCAGCGTAACAGGCGGTGAGCAGTTCTTC.

This clonotype was counted at least ten times. This rearrangement joins TRBV10-2 to TRBJ2-3, with D perhaps matching TRBD2 (6 bases). CDR3 size: 12 residues. V was clipped by 7 bases and J by 4 bases, with 9 bases between them. CDR1 and CDR2 from the germline V gene are WSHSY and SAAADI. CDR3 in DNA: TGCGCCAGCACTGGCGGGGCAGATACGCAGTATTTT. This sequence encodes CASTGGADTQYF.

The chain links TRBV7-2 to TRBJ2-5; D may match TRBD1 or TRBD2 (6 bases each). V gave up 4 bases and J gave up 11 bases, with 14 bases separating them. The CDR3 sequence is 12 residues long. Germline CDR1 is SGHTA and CDR2 is FQGNSA. CDR3 DNA: TGTGCCAGCAGCTGGGGGGCCGGGGAGCAGTACTTC. Amino acids: CASSWGAGEQYF.

This clonotype occurred many times. The genes are TRBV7-2 and TRBJ2-5; D remains ambiguous. The CDR3 has 15 amino acids. Germline V lookup: CDR1 SGHTA, CDR2 FQGNSA. Deletions cut 5 bases from V and 5 bases from J, with 18 bases between. CDR3 bases: TGTGCCAGCAGCCAAATGGGCAGCCGAGCTGAGACCCAGTACTTC. Amino acids: CASSQMGSRAETQYF.

This clonotype has just a few counts. This sequence joins TRBV12-3 or TRBV12-4 and TRBJ1-2, with D possibly matching TRBD1 (6 bases). The CDR3 spans 13 residues. Trimming stripped 7 bases from V and 6 bases from J, with 15 bases between. For the CDR3, the DNA is TGTGCCAGCACCGTGCCAGGGGAGGATGGCTACACCTTC. Encoded protein: CASTVPGEDGYTF.

This clonotype was observed a few times. The J gene is TRBJ2-1, the V gene TRBV5-1, with D perhaps matching TRBD2 (6 bases). Trimming pared 4 bases from V and 10 bases from J, leaving 24 bases between. This CDR3 has 16 residues. The germline V gene has CDR1 SGHRS and CDR2 YFSETQ. The CDR3 spells CASSADPRDFKNEQFF. The CDR3 DNA sequence: TGCGCCAGCAGCGCCGACCCTCGGGACTTTAAAAACGAGCAGTTCTTC.

This clonotype appeared many times. The rearrangement links TRBV29-1 to TRBJ1-2, with D possibly being TRBD1 (5 bases). The V gene's germline CDR1 is SQVTM and CDR2 ANQGSEA. The CDR3 sequence is 13 residues long. Trimming cost V 7 bases and J 2 bases, with 14 bases left between them. CDR3 bases: TGCAGCGCGAGGGCCGACAGCAACTATGGCTACACCTTC. This sequence encodes CSARADSNYGYTF.